Following are 8 T cell receptor beta chains from one sample sequenced in a study of T cell responses to AZD1222 COVID-19 vaccine. Measured with immunoSEQ multiplex PCR; TCRdb has only the in-frame clones, and not every one. The sample gives 80,000 or so clones, roughly 85% of which show up once; over 1.2% is in the top ten. The sequences come from peripheral blood, collected on day 0 of AZD1222 vaccination. The receptor set was obtained from an adult in good health.

DNA of the CDR3: TGTGCCATCAGTGCCCAGGGGGATACGCAGTATTTT. This sequence encodes CAISAQGDTQYF. This rearrangement joins TRBV10-3 to TRBJ2-3; weak D call: TRBD1 (6 bases). The germline CDR1 and CDR2 sequences are ENHRY and SYGVKD. This CDR3 spans 12 amino acids. V was trimmed by 4 bases and J by 6 bases, leaving 8 bases between them.

The rearrangement uses TRBV4-1 and TRBJ2-7; no definite D call. With 1 base removed from V and 2 bases from J, the gap between germline ends came to 15 bases. The CDR3 runs 16 residues. Germline lookup yields CDR1 MGHRA and CDR2 YSYEKL. The CDR3 bases are TGCGCCAGCAGCCAAGCGGCACTATCAAAAACCTACGAGCAGTACTTC. This encodes CASSQAALSKTYEQYF.

In its sample, this clone was seen once. The gene calls are TRBV6-1 and TRBJ1-1, with 7 bases lining up with TRBD1. Unmatched junction bases numbered 1, after V lost 3 bases and J lost 0 bases. The CDR3 spans 14 residues. The germline gives CDR1 MNHNS, CDR2 SASEGT. The CDR3 spells CASSDRGLNTEAFF. In DNA, the CDR3 is TGTGCCAGCAGTGACAGGGGGTTGAACACTGAAGCTTTCTTT.

The chain combines TRBV10-3 with TRBJ1-1, with D tentatively TRBD1 (5 bases). With 2 bases removed from V and 5 bases from J, the gap between germline ends came to 15 bases. The germline gives CDR1 ENHRY, CDR2 SYGVKD. The CDR3 is made up of 15 amino acids. The CDR3 sequence is CAISEHQVGVTEAFF. The DNA for the CDR3 is TGTGCCATCAGTGAGCACCAGGTGGGGGTGACTGAAGCTTTCTTT.

CDR3 sequence (DNA): TGCAGCGCCTACCCTGGACAGAGGGGCCAGGCCCAGTACTTC. This sequence encodes CSAYPGQRGQAQYF. The genes are TRBV29-1 and TRBJ2-5; D may be TRBD1 (6 bases). CDR3 length equals 14 residues. Trimming took 7 bases from V and 9 from J, leaving 24 bases between them. Germline loops: CDR1 SQVTM, CDR2 ANQGSEA.

The J gene is TRBJ1-2, the V gene TRBV9; tentative D call: TRBD1 (6 bases). CDR1 and CDR2 (germline): SGDLS, YYNGEE. With 3 bases removed from V and 3 bases from J, the gap between germline ends came to 15 bases. The CDR3 contains 15 residues. In nucleotides, the CDR3 is TGTGCCAGCAGCGCGGGGGGCAGGGCTGACTATGGCTACACCTTC. It is translated as CASSAGGRADYGYTF.

This chain links TRBV27 with TRBJ1-1, with 8 bases aligning to TRBD1. The V and J ends lost 2 bases and 3 bases, in that order; junction bases with no gene match: 2. The length of the CDR3 is 14 residues. Per the germline V gene, CDR1 is MNHEY and CDR2 is SMNVEV (reference sequence). Here the CDR3 DNA reads TGTGCCAGCAGTTTACCAGGGGGCGACACTGAAGCTTTCTTT. Amino acids: CASSLPGGDTEAFF.

This sequence joins TRBV5-8 and TRBJ1-5; 7 positions match TRBD1. The CDR3 totals 20 residues. From germline, CDR1 is SGHTS and CDR2 YDEGEE. The V gene end was trimmed by 3 bases and the J gene end by 2 bases; junction bases not matched to a gene: 20. The CDR3 DNA is TGTGCCAGCAGCTCTGGACTCGTCTCCTGGCGACAGGGTGGCAATCAGCCCCAGCATTTT. This codes for CASSSGLVSWRQGGNQPQHF.